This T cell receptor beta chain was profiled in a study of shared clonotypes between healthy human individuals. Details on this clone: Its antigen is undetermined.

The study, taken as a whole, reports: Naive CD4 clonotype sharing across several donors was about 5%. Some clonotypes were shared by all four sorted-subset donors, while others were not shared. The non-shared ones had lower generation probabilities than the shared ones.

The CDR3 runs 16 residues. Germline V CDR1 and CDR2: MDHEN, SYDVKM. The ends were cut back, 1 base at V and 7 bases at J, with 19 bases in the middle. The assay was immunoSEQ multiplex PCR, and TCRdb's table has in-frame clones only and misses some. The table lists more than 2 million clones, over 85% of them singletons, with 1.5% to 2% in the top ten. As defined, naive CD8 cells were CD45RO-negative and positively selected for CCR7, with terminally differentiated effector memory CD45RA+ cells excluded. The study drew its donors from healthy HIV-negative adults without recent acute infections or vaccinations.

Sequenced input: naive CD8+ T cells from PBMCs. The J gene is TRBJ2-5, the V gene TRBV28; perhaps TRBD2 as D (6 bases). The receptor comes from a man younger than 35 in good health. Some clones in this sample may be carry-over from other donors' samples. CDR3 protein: CASSLFRPSAHVTQYF. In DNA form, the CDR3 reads TGTGCCAGCAGTTTATTTAGGCCTAGCGCCCACGTGACCCAGTACTTC.